This T cell receptor beta chain was obtained from a study of T-cell memory formation after mild COVID-19. A remark on this clonotype: Antigen specificity is unknown.

Germline CDR1 reads DFQATT; CDR2 reads SNEGSKA (reference sequence). The CDR3 extends over 15 amino acids. The V end lost 3 bases, the J end lost 1 base, and 14 bases lay between the germline ends. TCRdb used MiXCR to reprocess the 5' RACE reads, holding one entry per CDR3 protein. This sample has about 400,000 distinct CDR3 sequences, with roughly 15% found just once. Study results and limitations: CM and EM subsets held most contracting CD4+ clones; EMRA held CD8+ ones. Cross-reactive memory appears to have joined, as suggested by some responding clones showing up in pre-infection memory. Clones shrinking from day 15 to 85 showed even CD4/CD8 mixes; later expanders tilted CD4+. Second-wave clones reaching peak frequency on day 37 lacked confirmed SARS-CoV-2 specificity.

This sequence joins TRBV20-1 and TRBJ2-3; D remains ambiguous. Sequencing was performed on PBMCs or a T cell subset sorted from them (not recorded which). The sequence came from a man aged 18 to 30 who had mild COVID-19 (a few samples of this study predate the infection). Cell type and time point are not known. The CDR3: CSARDVTRGTDTQYF. CDR3 sequence (DNA): TGCAGTGCTAGGGATGTGACAAGGGGCACAGATACGCAGTATTTT.